A single sample is the source of the 29 T cell receptor beta chains below, sequenced in a study of breast tumors, draining lymph nodes, adjacent tissues. Samples came from axillary lymph nodes draining the breast cancer. Each CDR3 protein is one row after TCRdb ran MiXCR on the multiplex PCR reads. The sample contains about 130,000 distinct CDR3 sequences, approximately 21% of which appear only once. Sequencing used axillary lymph node tissue. The receptors originated from a female donor with breast cancer. Some clones in this sample may be carry-over from other donors' samples.

This clonotype was picked up many times. V is TRBV5-1 and J is TRBJ2-7; D ambiguous. CDR3 size: 13 residues. CDR1 SGHRS and CDR2 YFSETQ come from the germline V gene. V shed 0 bases and J shed 4 bases, with 8 bases lying between them. DNA for the CDR3: TGCGCCAGCAGCTTGGCGGTCAATTACGAGCAGTACTTC. Protein: CASSLAVNYEQYF.

This clonotype was detected ten times or more. The V gene is TRBV7-9, the J gene TRBJ1-4; D may be TRBD1 (6 bases). Between the trimmed V and J ends, which lost 1 base and 7 bases, there was a span of 7 bases. CDR1 and CDR2 (germline): SEHNR, FQNEAQ (reference sequence). This CDR3 is built from 13 residues. The DNA of the CDR3 is TGTGCCAGCAGCTTAGGACAGGCTGAAAAACTGTTTTTT. It encodes CASSLGQAEKLFF.

The rearrangement uses TRBV20-1 and TRBJ1-1; D uncertain. Trimming cost V 3 bases and J 0 bases, with 14 bases left between them. The CDR3 covers 15 residues. CDR1 is DFQATT and CDR2 is SNEGSKA in the germline V gene (reference sequence). The CDR3 coding sequence is TGCAGTGCTAGTTCGGGCTTTGAGATGAACACTGAAGCTTTCTTT. Protein: CSASSGFEMNTEAFF.

This clonotype was found once. A much bigger clone sits one base away, suggesting this may be a read error. The CDR3, as DNA: TGTGCCAGCAGTTACTTTAAATATCAGGAGGCCGAGCAGTACTTC. Protein product: CASSYFKYQEAEQYF. The chain combines TRBV6-5 with TRBJ2-7, with D perhaps TRBD2 (5 bases). Germline V gene sequence: CDR1 MNHEY, CDR2 SVGAGI. V was trimmed by 1 base and J by 6 bases, leaving 16 bases between them. The CDR3 consists of 15 residues.

This clonotype was recorded at least ten times. The genes are TRBV19 and TRBJ2-7, with a tentative D call TRBD2 (5 bases). With 10 bases removed from V and 5 bases from J, the gap between germline ends came to 15 bases. This CDR3 contains 12 residues. Germline V CDR1 and CDR2: LNHDA, SQIVND (reference sequence). CDR3 in amino acids: CATSSSGNEQYF. The DNA of the CDR3 is TGTGCCACCTCAAGCTCGGGGAACGAGCAGTACTTC.

About this clonotype: A read error may explain this, as a much larger clone is one base away. The chain is built from TRBV5-4 and TRBJ2-1; D unresolved. This CDR3 spans 13 amino acids. The V gene's germline CDR1 is SGHNT and CDR2 YYREEE (reference sequence). V dropped 6 bases and J dropped 5 bases, with 12 bases sitting between them. CDR3: CASNQPMDNEQFF. The CDR3 bases are TGTGCCAGCAACCAACCTATGGACAATGAGCAGTTCTTC.

This clonotype has a count of ten or more. V is TRBV14 and J is TRBJ2-7, with 14 bases aligning to TRBD2. This CDR3 has 20 residues. Germline V gives CDR1 SGHDN, CDR2 FVKESK. The J segment lost 4 bases and the V segment lost 4 bases, leaving 18 bases of the junction unmatched. Here the CDR3 reads CASSPLGLAGGSKYLYEQYF. CDR3 sequence (DNA): TGTGCCAGCAGCCCCCTCGGACTAGCGGGAGGATCGAAATACTTATACGAGCAGTACTTC.

The genes are TRBV12-3 or TRBV12-4 and TRBJ1-1; 8 bases fit TRBD1. The V segment lost 4 bases and the J segment 5 bases; nucleotides outside the gene matches: 6. The length of the CDR3 is 14 residues. The CDR3 bases are TGTGCCAGCAGTTCCTGGACAGGGAAGACTGAAGCTTTCTTT. As protein: CASSSWTGKTEAFF.

The chain is built from TRBV29-1 and TRBJ1-3; no firm D call. V was pared by 7 bases and J by 0 bases, with 13 bases between. CDR1 and CDR2 (germline): SQVTM, ANQGSEA. The CDR3 covers 14 residues. The CDR3 region is CSAEHGNSGNTIYF. The CDR3 DNA reads as TGCAGCGCAGAACATGGGAACTCTGGAAACACCATATATTTT.

The chain uses TRBV7-9 and TRBJ1-6; 7 bases agree with TRBD1. This CDR3 is built from 14 residues. After removal of 5 bases from V and 8 bases from J, the junction contained 6 bases not matched to a gene. The germline gives CDR1 SEHNR, CDR2 FQNEAQ (reference sequence). The CDR3 loop reads CASSLGQEYSPLHF. CDR3 coding DNA: TGTGCCAGCAGCCTCGGACAGGAATATTCACCCCTCCACTTT.

This clonotype was recorded at least ten times. This sequence joins TRBV6-5 and TRBJ2-5; D remains ambiguous. The CDR3 spans 14 residues. V shed 1 base and J shed 5 bases, with 11 bases lying between them. The V gene's germline CDR1 is MNHEY and CDR2 SVGAGI. The CDR3 nucleotides read TGTGCCAGCAGTTACTTCGGCGCACGGGAGACCCAGTACTTC. Amino acids: CASSYFGARETQYF.

This clonotype was detected once. The DNA of the CDR3 is TGTGCCAGCAGCTTAGGAGAGGGGCAGTACTTC. Residues: CASSLGEGQYF. The chain is built from TRBV7-2 and TRBJ2-7; tentative D call: TRBD2 (5 bases). Per germline, CDR1 SGHTA and CDR2 FQGNSA. Trimming took 1 base from V and 9 from J, leaving 7 bases between them. The CDR3 loop spans 11 amino acids.

CDR3 protein: CGVKPLGDRYGYTF. CDR3 DNA: TGCGGTGTTAAGCCCTTAGGGGACAGGTATGGCTACACCTTC. The gene calls are TRBV20-1 and TRBJ1-2; 8 bases match TRBD1. This CDR3 comprises 14 residues. CDR1 and CDR2 (germline): DFQATT, SNEGSKA (reference sequence).

This clonotype was recorded many times. The genes are TRBV6-4 and TRBJ1-2; 9 nucleotides match TRBD1. Trimming removed 6 bases from V and 4 bases from J; junction bases left unmatched: 9. Per the germline V gene, CDR1 is MRHNA and CDR2 is SNTAGT. The CDR3 loop spans 15 amino acids. In DNA form, the CDR3 reads TGTGCCAGCAGCGCGTACCGGGACAGGGTCTATGGCTACACCTTC. It yields the protein CASSAYRDRVYGYTF.

For this clonotype: This may arise from a read error, as a much more abundant clone is one base away. This chain connects TRBV27 to TRBJ2-7, with TRBD2 identical over 7 bases. This CDR3 comprises 15 residues. The germline V gene encodes CDR1 MNHEY and CDR2 SMNVEV (reference sequence). The CDR3 DNA sequence: TGTGCCAGCGGTTTTGCGGGAGTAAATACGTACGAGCAGTACTTC. Its translation: CASGFAGVNTYEQYF.

Many counts were recorded for this clonotype. The rearrangement links TRBV6-1 to TRBJ1-5; unclear D gene. V was clipped by 3 bases and J by 3 bases, with 27 bases between them. The CDR3 is 20 residues long. The germline gives CDR1 MNHNS, CDR2 SASEGT. The CDR3 DNA sequence: TGTGCCAGCAGTGAGAGAGTTCATGGGAGGGTCAGTCTCACCAATCAGCCCCAGCATTTT. Translating gives CASSERVHGRVSLTNQPQHF.

This clonotype was recorded many times. The chain links TRBV27 to TRBJ1-2; D perhaps matches TRBD1 (6 bases). V dropped 4 bases and J dropped 4 bases, with 13 bases sitting between them. CDR3 length equals 14 residues. Germline loops: CDR1 MNHEY, CDR2 SMNVEV (reference sequence). CDR3 nucleotide sequence: TGTGCCAGCAGTTCCGGGACAACAGTCTATGGCTACACCTTC. Residues: CASSSGTTVYGYTF.

Details on this clonotype: A read error may account for a junction end that differs from germline. This rearrangement joins TRBV2 to TRBJ2-7; D might be TRBD1 (5 bases). CDR1 is SNHLY and CDR2 is FYNNEI in the germline V gene. CDR3 length: 13 residues. DNA for the CDR3: TGTACCAGCAGGTTCGACAGCTCCTACAAGCAGTACTTC. As protein: CTSRFDSSYKQYF.

This clonotype was observed many times. This rearrangement joins TRBV6-5 to TRBJ1-6; D remains ambiguous. The ends were cut back, 2 bases at V and 7 bases at J, with 12 bases in the middle. Germline V lookup: CDR1 MNHEY, CDR2 SVGAGI. This CDR3 contains 15 residues. The CDR3 DNA sequence: TGTGCCAGCAGTTACGCGGACGTTCTAAATTCACCCCTCCACTTT. This codes for CASSYADVLNSPLHF.

The J gene is TRBJ1-2, the V gene TRBV28, with 9 bases identical to TRBD1. Germline V gene sequence: CDR1 MDHEN, CDR2 SYDVKM. The V gene end was trimmed by 3 bases and the J gene end by 3 bases; junction bases not matched to a gene: 14. The CDR3 has 18 residues. CDR3 region: CASSFLVEQGANYYGYTF. CDR3 bases: TGTGCCAGCAGTTTTTTGGTTGAACAGGGGGCAAATTACTATGGCTACACCTTC.

This clonotype was found many times. The rearrangement joins TRBV4-1 to TRBJ2-1, with 7 bases fitting TRBD2. Unmatched junction bases numbered 8, after V lost 6 bases and J lost 0 bases. Germline V lookup: CDR1 MGHRA, CDR2 YSYEKL. This CDR3 comprises 16 residues. CDR3 region: CASSFAGESSYNEQFF. CDR3 sequence (DNA): TGCGCCAGCAGTTTTGCGGGAGAGAGCTCCTACAATGAGCAGTTCTTC.

This clonotype was found many times. The chain is built from TRBV5-6 and TRBJ2-7; 9 bases are a match to TRBD1. Trimming cost V 0 bases and J 4 bases; bases outside gene matches: 8. Germline CDR1 SGHDT, CDR2 YYEEEE. The CDR3 consists of 16 residues. This chain's CDR3 is CASSLGEGDRVYEQYF. CDR3 DNA sequence: TGTGCCAGCAGCTTGGGGGAGGGGGACAGGGTGTACGAGCAGTACTTC.

There are a few counts of this clonotype. The chain employs TRBV2 and TRBJ2-1, with D tentatively TRBD2 (6 bases). The CDR3 runs to 15 residues. V shed 6 bases and J shed 4 bases, with 16 bases lying between them. Germline V CDR1 and CDR2: SNHLY, FYNNEI. CDR3 protein: CASSIERASYNEQFF. The CDR3 nucleotides read TGTGCCAGCAGCATAGAGCGGGCCTCTTACAATGAGCAGTTCTTC.

This clonotype was counted ten times or more. This chain joins TRBV7-2 and TRBJ1-2; perhaps TRBD1 as D (5 bases). Looked up from germline, CDR1 is SGHTA and CDR2 is FQGNSA. V lost 5 bases to trimming and J lost 5 bases, with 9 bases between them. CDR3 length: 12 residues. The CDR3 bases are TGTGCCAGCAGCCAGACAGAGTATGGCTACACCTTC. Its translation is CASSQTEYGYTF.

In its sample, this clonotype was seen a few times. The chain recombines TRBV19 with TRBJ1-4; D gene uncertain. CDR1 and CDR2 (germline): LNHDA, SQIVND (reference sequence). Trimming stripped 3 bases from V and 11 bases from J, with 10 bases between. The CDR3 contains 12 residues. The CDR3 region is CASSISVGKLFF. The CDR3 DNA reads as TGTGCCAGTAGTATCTCCGTCGGGAAACTGTTTTTT.

This clonotype was found a few times. The V and J genes are TRBV5-1 and TRBJ2-3, with TRBD2 identical over 11 bases. V shed 3 bases, J shed 2 bases, and the junction held 11 bases outside the gene matches. In germline, CDR1 is SGHRS, CDR2 YFSETQ. The CDR3 has 18 amino acids. The CDR3 bases are TGCGCCAGCAGCTCCGGACTAGCGGGCCCTTATCTCACAGATACGCAGTATTTT. It codes for CASSSGLAGPYLTDTQYF.

This clonotype appeared once. The chain links TRBV28 to TRBJ1-3; D possibly corresponds to TRBD1 (6 bases). Germline V gene sequence: CDR1 MDHEN, CDR2 SYDVKM. V lost 7 bases to trimming and J lost 0 bases, with 10 bases between them. The CDR3 runs 14 residues. The CDR3 DNA sequence: TGTGCCAGCAATACAGGGTTCTCTGGAAACACCATATATTTT. It codes for CASNTGFSGNTIYF.

This clonotype has only a few counts. The chain carries TRBV7-9 and TRBJ1-4, with TRBD1 identical over 9 bases. In germline, CDR1 is SEHNR, CDR2 FQNEAQ (reference sequence). V was pared by 4 bases and J by 5 bases, with 23 bases of the junction left unmatched. This CDR3 comprises 21 residues. CDR3: CASSSDLPGQGTASKNEKLFF. DNA of the CDR3: TGTGCCAGCAGCTCTGATCTACCGGGACAGGGTACAGCTAGTAAGAATGAAAAACTGTTTTTT.

This clonotype was observed many times. This rearrangement joins TRBV18 to TRBJ2-1; D is ambiguous. V was clipped by 3 bases and J by 7 bases, with 10 bases between them. Germline V gene lookup returns CDR1 KGHSH and CDR2 LQKENI. This CDR3 is built from 13 residues. The CDR3 reads CASSPPSRNEQFF. The CDR3, as DNA: TGTGCCAGCTCACCCCCTAGTCGGAATGAGCAGTTCTTC.